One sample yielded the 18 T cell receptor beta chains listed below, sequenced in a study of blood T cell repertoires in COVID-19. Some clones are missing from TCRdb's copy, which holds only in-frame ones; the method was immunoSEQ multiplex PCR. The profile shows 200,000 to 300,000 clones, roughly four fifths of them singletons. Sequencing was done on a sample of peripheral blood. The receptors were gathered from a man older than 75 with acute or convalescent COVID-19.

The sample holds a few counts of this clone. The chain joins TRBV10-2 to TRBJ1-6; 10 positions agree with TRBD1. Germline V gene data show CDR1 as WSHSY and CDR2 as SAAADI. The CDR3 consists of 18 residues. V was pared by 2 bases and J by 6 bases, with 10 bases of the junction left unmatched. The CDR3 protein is CASSEGTGVPSANSPLHF. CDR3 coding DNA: TGCGCCAGCAGTGAGGGGACAGGGGTCCCTAGCGCTAATTCACCCCTCCACTTT.

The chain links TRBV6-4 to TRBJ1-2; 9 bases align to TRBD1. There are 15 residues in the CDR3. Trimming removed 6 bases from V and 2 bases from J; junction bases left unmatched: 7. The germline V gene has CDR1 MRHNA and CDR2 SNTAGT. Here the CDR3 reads CASRATTGGNYGYTF. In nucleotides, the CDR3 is TGTGCCAGCAGGGCAACGACAGGGGGGAACTATGGCTACACCTTC.

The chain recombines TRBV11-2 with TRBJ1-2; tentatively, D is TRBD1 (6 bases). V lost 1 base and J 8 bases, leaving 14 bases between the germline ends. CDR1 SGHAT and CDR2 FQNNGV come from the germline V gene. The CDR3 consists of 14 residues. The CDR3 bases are TGTGCCAGCAGCTTAGTGGGGGGGCCCGGAGGCTACACCTTC. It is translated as CASSLVGGPGGYTF.

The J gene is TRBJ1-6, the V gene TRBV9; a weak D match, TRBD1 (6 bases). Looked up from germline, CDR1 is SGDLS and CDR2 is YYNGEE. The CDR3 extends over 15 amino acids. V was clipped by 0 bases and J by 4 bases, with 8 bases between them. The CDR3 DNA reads TGTGCCAGCAGCGTAGGAACAGGGTATAATTCACCCCTCCACTTT. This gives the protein CASSVGTGYNSPLHF.

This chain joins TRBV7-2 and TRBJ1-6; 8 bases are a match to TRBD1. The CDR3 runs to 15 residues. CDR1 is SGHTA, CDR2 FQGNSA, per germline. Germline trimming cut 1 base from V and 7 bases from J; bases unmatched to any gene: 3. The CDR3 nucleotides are TGTGCCAGCAGCTTAGTGGGACAGGCGAATTCACCCCTCCACTTT. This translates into CASSLVGQANSPLHF.

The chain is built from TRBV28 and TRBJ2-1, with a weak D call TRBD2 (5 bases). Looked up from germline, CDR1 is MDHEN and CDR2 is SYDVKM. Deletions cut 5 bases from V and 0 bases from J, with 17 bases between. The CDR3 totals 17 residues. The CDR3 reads CASSPGRSGSSYNEQFF. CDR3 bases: TGTGCCAGCAGTCCGGGAAGAAGCGGTAGCTCCTACAATGAGCAGTTCTTC.

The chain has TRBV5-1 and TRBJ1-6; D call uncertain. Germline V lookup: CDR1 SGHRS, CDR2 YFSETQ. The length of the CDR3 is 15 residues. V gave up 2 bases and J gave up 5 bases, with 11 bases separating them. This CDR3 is CASSFEASNNSPLHF. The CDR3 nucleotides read TGCGCCAGCAGCTTCGAAGCGTCAAATAATTCACCCCTCCACTTT. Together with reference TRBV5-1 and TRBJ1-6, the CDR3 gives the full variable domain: KAGVTQTPRYLIKTRGQQVTLSCSPISGHRSVSWYQQTPGQGLQFLFEYFSETQRNKGNFPGRFSGRQFSNSRSEMNVSTLELGDSALYLCASSFEASNNSPLHFGNGTRLTVT.

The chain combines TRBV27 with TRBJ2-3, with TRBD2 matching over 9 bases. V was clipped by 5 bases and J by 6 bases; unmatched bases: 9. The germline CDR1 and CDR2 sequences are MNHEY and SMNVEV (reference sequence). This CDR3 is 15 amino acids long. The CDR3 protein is CASSPSGATSDTQYF. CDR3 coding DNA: TGTGCCAGCAGTCCTAGCGGGGCAACATCGGATACGCAGTATTTT.

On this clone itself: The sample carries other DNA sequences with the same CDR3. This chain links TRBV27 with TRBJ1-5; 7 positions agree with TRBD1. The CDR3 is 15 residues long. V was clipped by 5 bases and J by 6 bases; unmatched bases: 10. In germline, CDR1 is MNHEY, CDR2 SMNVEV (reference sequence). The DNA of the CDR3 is TGTGCCAGCAGTCTTTCGACAGGGTTCGGTCAGCCCCAGCATTTT. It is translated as CASSLSTGFGQPQHF.

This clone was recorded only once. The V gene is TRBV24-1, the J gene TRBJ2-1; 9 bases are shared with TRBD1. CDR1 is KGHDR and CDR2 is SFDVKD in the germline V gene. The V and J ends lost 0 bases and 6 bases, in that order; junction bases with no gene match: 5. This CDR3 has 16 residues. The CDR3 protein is CATSDLGTGNFNEQFF. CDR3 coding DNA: TGTGCCACCAGTGATTTGGGGACAGGGAATTTCAATGAGCAGTTCTTC.

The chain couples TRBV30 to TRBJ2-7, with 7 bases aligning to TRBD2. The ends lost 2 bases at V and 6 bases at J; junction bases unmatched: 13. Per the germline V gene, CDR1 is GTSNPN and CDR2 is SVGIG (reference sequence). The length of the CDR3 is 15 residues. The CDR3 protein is CAWSRPPGRGGEQYF. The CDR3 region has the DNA TGTGCCTGGAGTCGCCCTCCTGGGAGGGGCGGCGAGCAGTACTTC.

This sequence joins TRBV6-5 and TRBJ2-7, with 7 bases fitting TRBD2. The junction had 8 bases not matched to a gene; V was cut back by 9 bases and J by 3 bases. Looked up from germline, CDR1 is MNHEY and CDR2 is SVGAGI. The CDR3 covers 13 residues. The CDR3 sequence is CASLLAWGYEQYF. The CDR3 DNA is TGTGCCAGTTTACTAGCGTGGGGCTACGAGCAGTACTTC.

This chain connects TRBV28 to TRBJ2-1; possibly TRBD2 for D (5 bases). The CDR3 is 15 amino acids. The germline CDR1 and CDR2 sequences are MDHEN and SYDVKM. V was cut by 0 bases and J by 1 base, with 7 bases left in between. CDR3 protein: CASSLWRRSYNEQFF. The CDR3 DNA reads TGTGCCAGCAGTTTATGGAGGAGGTCCTACAATGAGCAGTTCTTC.

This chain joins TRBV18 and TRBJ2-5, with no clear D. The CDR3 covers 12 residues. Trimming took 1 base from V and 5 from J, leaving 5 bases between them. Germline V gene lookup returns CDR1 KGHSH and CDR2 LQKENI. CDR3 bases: TGTGCCAGCTCACCACTATCGGAGACCCAGTACTTC. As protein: CASSPLSETQYF.

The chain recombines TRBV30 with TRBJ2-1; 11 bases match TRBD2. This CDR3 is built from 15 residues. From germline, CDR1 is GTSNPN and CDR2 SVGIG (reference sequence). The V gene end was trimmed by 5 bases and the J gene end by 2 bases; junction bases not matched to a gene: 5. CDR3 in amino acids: CAWGLSGRAYNEQFF. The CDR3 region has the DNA TGTGCCTGGGGACTTAGCGGGAGGGCCTACAATGAGCAGTTCTTC.

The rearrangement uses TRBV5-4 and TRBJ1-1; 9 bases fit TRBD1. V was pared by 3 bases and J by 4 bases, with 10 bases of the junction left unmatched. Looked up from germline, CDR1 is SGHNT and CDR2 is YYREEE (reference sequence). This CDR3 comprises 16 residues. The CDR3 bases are TGTGCCAGCAGCTCATATACAGGGGGCTGGGTCACTGAAGCTTTCTTT. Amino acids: CASSSYTGGWVTEAFF.

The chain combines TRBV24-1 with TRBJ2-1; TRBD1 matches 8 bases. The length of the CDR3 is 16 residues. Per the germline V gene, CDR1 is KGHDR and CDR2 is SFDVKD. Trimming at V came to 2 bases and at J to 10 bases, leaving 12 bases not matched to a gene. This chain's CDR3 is CATSDYDRGRASEQFF. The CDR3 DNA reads TGTGCCACCAGTGATTATGACAGGGGACGCGCAAGCGAGCAGTTCTTC.

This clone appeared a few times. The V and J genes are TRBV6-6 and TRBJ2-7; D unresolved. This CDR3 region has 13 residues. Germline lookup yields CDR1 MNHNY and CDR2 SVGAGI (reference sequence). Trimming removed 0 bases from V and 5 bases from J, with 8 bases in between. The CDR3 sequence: CASSYSVRDEQYF. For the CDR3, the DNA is TGTGCCAGCAGTTACTCGGTCCGGGACGAGCAGTACTTC.